This T cell receptor beta chain was captured by sequencing in a study of cytomegalovirus exposure and HLA in healthy donors. Study-level findings and limits: Cytomegalovirus status was reportedly diagnosed by the classifier with high sensitivity and specificity. Earlier findings revealed that most TCR beta V segments proved productive either about 87% or about 30% of the time.

This cohort consisted of healthy bone marrow donors. This CDR3 region has 15 residues. V lost 6 bases to trimming and J lost 7 bases; unmatched junction nucleotides: 14. Germline CDR1 LNHDA, CDR2 SQIVND (reference sequence). For this clone: Antigen: not known.

The PCR contained 60 Vbeta and 13 Jbeta primers. Measured with immunoSEQ multiplex PCR; TCRdb has only the in-frame clones, and not every one. The sample yields 150,000 or so clones, about 83% seen once. This TCR was recovered from a woman in her 40s in good health and CMV-seronegative. Sample: PBMCs. The rearrangement joins TRBV19 to TRBJ2-5; 7 nucleotides align to TRBD1. This chain's CDR3 is CASSLAKGGVGTQYF. The CDR3 DNA follows: TGTGCCAGTAGCCTTGCGAAAGGGGGCGTGGGGACCCAGTACTTC.